A single T cell receptor beta chain is shown here with its context. PCR was performed using 60 Vbeta and 13 Jbeta primers. The repertoire was sequenced with immunoSEQ multiplex PCR; TCRdb's copy has only in-frame clones and lacks some. The sample consists of some 150,000 clones, around 82% of them appearing once. Trimming cost V 4 bases and J 6 bases; bases outside gene matches: 5. This CDR3 contains 14 residues. The germline gives CDR1 LNHDA, CDR2 SQIVND (reference sequence). The data belong to a study of cytomegalovirus exposure and HLA in healthy donors. Study in general: Falling in the Caucasian-associated ancestry cluster were about 83% of some 400 genotyped donors.

When sampled, the donors appeared nominally healthy, though they likely had unrecorded immune exposures. This rearrangement joins TRBV19 to TRBJ1-5; 8 bases agree with TRBD1. This TCR was recovered from a man in his forties or fifties in good health and CMV-seropositive. The sequencing sample was made of PBMCs. CDR3 in DNA: TGTGCCAGTAGTACACAGACAGGGGTTCAGCCCCAGCATTTT. Amino acid sequence: CASSTQTGVQPQHF. Based on the CDR3 plus reference TRBV19 and TRBJ1-5, the full variable domain is DGGITQSPKYLFRKEGQNVTLSCEQNLNHDAMYWYRQDPGQGLRLIYYSQIVNDFQKGDIAEGYSVSREKKESFPLTVTSAQKNPTAFYLCASSTQTGVQPQHFGDGTRLSIL.